This T cell receptor (beta chain) is drawn from a study of blood T cell repertoires in COVID-19. Overall study: The study drew acute and convalescent COVID-19 samples from the United States, Italy and Spain. T cells, B-cell-depleted T cells, or PBMCs provided the cDNA or gDNA that served as material.

Per germline, CDR1 LGHDT and CDR2 YNNKEL (reference sequence). Trimming pared 4 bases from V and 0 bases from J, leaving 21 bases between. The CDR3 has 19 amino acids. Profiling relied on immunoSEQ multiplex PCR, and the TCRdb table lists in-frame clones only, not all of them. The sample gives hundreds of thousands of clones, roughly 86% of which show up once; roughly 9.1% is in the top ten. The genes are TRBV3-1 (or the pseudogene TRBV3-2) and TRBJ1-4, with D possibly matching TRBD1 (6 bases). This sequence was found in a man between 18 and 35 years old with active or convalescent COVID-19. The sequencing sample was made of peripheral blood. CDR3 nucleotide sequence: TGTGCCAGCAGCCCGACATCGGACAGCGAAGGGGCAACTAATGAAAAACTGTTTTTT. This gives the protein CASSPTSDSEGATNEKLFF.